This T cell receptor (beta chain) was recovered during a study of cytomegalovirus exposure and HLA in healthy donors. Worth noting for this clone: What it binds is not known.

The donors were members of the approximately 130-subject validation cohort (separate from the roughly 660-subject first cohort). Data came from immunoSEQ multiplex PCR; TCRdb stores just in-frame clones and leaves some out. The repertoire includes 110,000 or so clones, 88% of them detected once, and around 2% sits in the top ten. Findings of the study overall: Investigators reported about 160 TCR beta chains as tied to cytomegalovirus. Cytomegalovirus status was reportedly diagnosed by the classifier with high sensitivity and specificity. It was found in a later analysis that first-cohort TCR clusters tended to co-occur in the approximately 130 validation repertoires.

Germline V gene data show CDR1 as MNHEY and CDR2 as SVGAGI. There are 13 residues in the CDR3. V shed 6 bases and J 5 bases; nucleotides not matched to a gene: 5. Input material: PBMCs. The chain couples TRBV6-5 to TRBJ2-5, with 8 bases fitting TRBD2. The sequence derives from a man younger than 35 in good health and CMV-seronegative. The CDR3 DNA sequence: TGTGCCAGCAGAACTAGCGGCGGGGAGACCCAGTACTTC. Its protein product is CASRTSGGETQYF.